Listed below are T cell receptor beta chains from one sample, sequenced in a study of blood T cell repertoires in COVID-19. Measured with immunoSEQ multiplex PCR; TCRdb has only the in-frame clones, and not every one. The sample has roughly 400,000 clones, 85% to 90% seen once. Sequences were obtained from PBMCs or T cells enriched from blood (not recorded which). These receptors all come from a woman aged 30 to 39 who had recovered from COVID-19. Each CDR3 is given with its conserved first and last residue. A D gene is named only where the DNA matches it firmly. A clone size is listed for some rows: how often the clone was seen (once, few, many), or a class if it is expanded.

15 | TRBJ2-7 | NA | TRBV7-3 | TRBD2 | TGTGCCAGCAGCTTGAGCGGGACTAGCGCGTACGAGCAGTACTTC | CASSLSGTSAYEQYF
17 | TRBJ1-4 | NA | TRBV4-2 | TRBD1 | TGTGCCAGCAGCCAACGGGACAGCAGCAATGGAAATGAAAAACTGTTTTTT | CASSQRDSSNGNEKLFF
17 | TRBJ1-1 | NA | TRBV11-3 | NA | TGTGCCAGCAGCTTAGAGCGGGACTTCGTTCTGAACACTGAAGCTTTCTTT | CASSLERDFVLNTEAFF
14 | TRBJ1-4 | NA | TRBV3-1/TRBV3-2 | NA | TGTGCCAGCAGCCGCGGGAAGGGGTGGAAAAAACTGTTTTTT | CASSRGKGWKKLFF
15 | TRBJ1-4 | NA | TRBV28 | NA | TGTGCCAGCAGTTCTCGGGAGACAACTAATGAAAAACTGTTTTTT | CASSSRETTNEKLFF
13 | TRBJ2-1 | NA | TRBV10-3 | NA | TGTGCCATCAGTGAGTCTAGTTTCTATGAGCAGTTCTTC | CAISESSFYEQFF
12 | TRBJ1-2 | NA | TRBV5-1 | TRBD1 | TGCGCCAGCAGCCATGACAGGGATGGCTACACCTTC | CASSHDRDGYTF
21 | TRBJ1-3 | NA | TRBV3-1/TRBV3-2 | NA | TGTGCCAGCAGCCAACGATGGGGGCTCAGAGGGTTTGGGGGCTCTGGAAACACCATATATTTT | CASSQRWGLRGFGGSGNTIYF
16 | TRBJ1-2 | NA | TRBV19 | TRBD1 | TGTGCCAGTAGTTCGTCGACAGGGGGCCCTAACTATGGCTACACCTTC | CASSSSTGGPNYGYTF
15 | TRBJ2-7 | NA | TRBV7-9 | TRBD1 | TGTGCCAGCAGTTACGGACAGGGGAGACACTACGAGCAGTACTTC | CASSYGQGRHYEQYF
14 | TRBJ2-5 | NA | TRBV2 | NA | TGTGCCAGCAGTGACTCAGGGATAGAAGAGACCCAGTACTTC | CASSDSGIEETQYF
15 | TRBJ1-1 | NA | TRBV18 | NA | TGTGCCAGCTCACCACTTGCAGGGCCTAACACTGAAGCTTTCTTT | CASSPLAGPNTEAFF
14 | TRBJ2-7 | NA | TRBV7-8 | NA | TGTGCCAGCGTCCCCTCAGGGGGGTCCTACGAGCAGTACTTC | CASVPSGGSYEQYF
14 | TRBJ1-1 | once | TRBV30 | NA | TGTGCCTGGAGTCCCCAACCGGGGAACACTGAAGCTTTCTTT | CAWSPQPGNTEAFF
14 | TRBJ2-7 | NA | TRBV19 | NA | TGTGCCAGTAGTATACAGGGTCGAGGATCCGGGCAGTACTTC | CASSIQGRGSGQYF
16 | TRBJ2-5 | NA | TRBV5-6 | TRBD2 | TGTGCCAGCAGCTTGGCTCTAGCGGGGTTCCAAGAGACCCAGTACTTC | CASSLALAGFQETQYF
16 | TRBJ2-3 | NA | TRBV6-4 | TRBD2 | TGTGCCAGCAGTCCGTTAGCGGGACCTAGCACAGATACGCAGTATTTT | CASSPLAGPSTDTQYF
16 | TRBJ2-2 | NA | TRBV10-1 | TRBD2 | TGCGCCAGCAGTGAGTCGGCTAGCGGAGACACCGGGGAGCTGTTTTTT | CASSESASGDTGELFF
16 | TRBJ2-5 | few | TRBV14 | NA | TGTGCCAGCAGCCCCTTTATAGGGGTGAGCCAAGAGACCCAGTACTTC | CASSPFIGVSQETQYF
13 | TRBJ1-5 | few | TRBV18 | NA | TGTGCCAGCTCACAGGGGAGCAATCAGCCCCAGCATTTT | CASSQGSNQPQHF
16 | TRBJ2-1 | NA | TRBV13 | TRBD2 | TGTGCCAGCAGCTCGTCAGGACTAGCGGGAAGGGATGAGCAGTTCTTC | CASSSSGLAGRDEQFF
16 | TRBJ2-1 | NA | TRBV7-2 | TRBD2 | TGTGCCAGCAGCTTTCCTAGCGGGAGGTTTAACAATGAGCAGTTCTTC | CASSFPSGRFNNEQFF
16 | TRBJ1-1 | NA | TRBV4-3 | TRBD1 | TGCGCCAGCAGCCAAGATCCCGGACAGGGGAACACTGAAGCTTTCTTT | CASSQDPGQGNTEAFF
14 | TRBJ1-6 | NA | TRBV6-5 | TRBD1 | TGTGCCAGCAGTCGGACAGGGGGCCATTCACCCCTCCACTTT | CASSRTGGHSPLHF
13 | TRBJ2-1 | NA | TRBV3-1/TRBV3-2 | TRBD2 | TGTGCCAGCAGCCAAGGGTGGGAGGGGAAGCCGTTCTTC | CASSQGWEGKPFF
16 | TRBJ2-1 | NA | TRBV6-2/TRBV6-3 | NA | TGTGCCAGCAGTTACAAAGGTAGCGGCACCTACAATGAGCAGTTCTTC | CASSYKGSGTYNEQFF
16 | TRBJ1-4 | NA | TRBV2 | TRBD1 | TGTGCCAGCAGAGCGAGATCCGGGACAGGGGTTGGGAAACTGTTTTTT | CASRARSGTGVGKLFF
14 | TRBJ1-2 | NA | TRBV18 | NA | TGTGCCAGCTCACCAGGGCAGGGGCTCTATGGCTACACCTTC | CASSPGQGLYGYTF
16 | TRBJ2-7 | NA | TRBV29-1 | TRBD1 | TGCAGCGTTGAGGGCCTCGACAGGGGCTCCCTCTACGAGCAGTACTTC | CSVEGLDRGSLYEQYF